One TCR beta chain is described in this entry. This sample was taken from a study of blood T cell repertoires in COVID-19. Generated by immunoSEQ multiplex PCR, the TCRdb table keeps only in-frame clones and is missing some. The sample consists of about 270,000 clones, approximately 86% of them appearing once. This CDR3 is 9 amino acids long. Between the trimmed V and J ends, which lost 8 bases and 6 bases, there was a span of 5 bases. The V gene's germline CDR1 is WSHSY and CDR2 SAAADI. The clonotype originates from a woman aged 18 to 35 who had recovered from COVID-19. The V and J genes are TRBV10-2 and TRBJ2-7; D unclear. Sequenced input: PBMCs or T cells enriched from blood (not recorded which). CDR3 sequence reads: CASGREQYF. CDR3 DNA sequence: TGCGCCAGCGGGCGCGAGCAGTACTTC.